Listed here are 29 T cell receptor beta chains from one sample, sequenced in a study of shared clonotypes between healthy human individuals. The repertoire was sequenced with immunoSEQ multiplex PCR; TCRdb's copy has only in-frame clones and lacks some. The sample has approximately 2.3 million clones, 85% to 95% seen once. Sample: naive CD4+ T cells from PBMCs. Subset: CD45RA+ positively selected. The receptors stem from a man aged 18 to 35 in good health. Some clones in this sample may be carry-over from other donors' samples.

Points on this clone: The same CDR3 arises from other DNA sequences in this sample as well. The rearrangement uses TRBV7-2 and TRBJ2-5, with TRBD2 identical over 10 bases. The CDR3 spans 17 residues. Trimming took 1 base from V and 5 from J; bases not matched to a gene: 10. Germline CDR1 is SGHTA and CDR2 is FQGNSA. The CDR3 protein is CASSLGTSGREGETQYF. The CDR3 coding sequence is TGTGCCAGCAGCTTAGGGACCAGCGGGAGGGAGGGGGAGACCCAGTACTTC.

The CDR3 reads CASSLDRTGELFF. The CDR3, as DNA: TGTGCCAGCAGCCTAGACAGGACCGGGGAGCTGTTTTTT. This chain uses TRBV7-9 with TRBJ2-2; D may be TRBD1 (6 bases). V lost 5 bases and J lost 5, with 9 bases in between. The CDR3 covers 13 residues. Per the germline V gene, CDR1 is SEHNR and CDR2 is FQNEAQ (reference sequence).

This chain uses TRBV28 with TRBJ2-1, with D perhaps TRBD2 (6 bases). Deletions cut 8 bases from V and 3 bases from J, with 17 bases between. The CDR3 contains 15 residues. Per the germline V gene, CDR1 is MDHEN and CDR2 is SYDVKM. CDR3 DNA sequence: TGTGCCAGCTGTGCACCTAGGAGGGGCTACAATGAGCAGTTCTTC. Translation gives CASCAPRRGYNEQFF.

The chain employs TRBV5-1 and TRBJ2-2; TRBD2 agrees at 9 bases. V dropped 3 bases and J dropped 3; count of bases not matched to a gene: 3. The germline V gene encodes CDR1 SGHRS and CDR2 YFSETQ. CDR3 size: 15 residues. This CDR3 reads CASSWTSADTGELFF. The CDR3 coding sequence is TGCGCCAGCAGCTGGACTAGCGCGGACACCGGGGAGCTGTTTTTT.

The V and J genes are TRBV7-2 and TRBJ2-1; D is undetermined. CDR1 is SGHTA and CDR2 is FQGNSA in the germline V gene. Trimming cost V 1 base and J 5 bases, with 9 bases left between them. This CDR3 has 14 residues. This chain's CDR3 is CASSLGSDNNEQFF. CDR3 sequence (DNA): TGTGCCAGCAGCTTAGGAAGTGATAACAATGAGCAGTTCTTC.

DNA of the CDR3: TGTGCCAGCAAGACTACCTACAACACTGAAGCTTTCTTT. Protein sequence: CASKTTYNTEAFF. The J gene is TRBJ1-1, the V gene TRBV6-1; D is uncertain. The ends were cut back, 7 bases at V and 2 bases at J, with 11 bases in the middle. The CDR3 covers 13 residues. Germline CDR1 reads MNHNS; CDR2 reads SASEGT.

This clone is a singleton in its sample. The chain carries TRBV7-9 and TRBJ2-5; tentative D call: TRBD2 (7 bases). Germline V CDR1 and CDR2: SEHNR, FQNEAQ (reference sequence). The CDR3 covers 14 residues. Trimming took 5 bases from V and 5 from J, leaving 15 bases between them. CDR3 amino acids: CASSGGAGAETQYF. DNA of the CDR3: TGTGCCAGCAGCGGGGGGGCGGGAGCTGAGACCCAGTACTTC.

This chain connects TRBV29-1 to TRBJ2-1; a possible D gene is TRBD2 (5 bases). CDR3 length: 12 residues. The V end was cut by 5 bases, the J end by 9 bases, with 14 bases between. Germline values: CDR1 SQVTM, CDR2 ANQGSEA. CDR3 protein: CSVLPPAGEQFF. The CDR3 DNA reads as TGCAGCGTTCTCCCGCCGGCGGGTGAGCAGTTCTTC.

The J gene is TRBJ2-7, the V gene TRBV28; possibly TRBD1 for D (6 bases). Germline V lookup: CDR1 MDHEN, CDR2 SYDVKM. V lost 6 bases, J lost 3 bases, and 12 bases lay in between. This CDR3 comprises 13 residues. The chain's CDR3 is CASSPTGYYEQYF. The CDR3 DNA sequence: TGTGCCAGCAGCCCTACAGGGTACTACGAGCAGTACTTC. Combining the CDR3 with reference TRBV28 and TRBJ2-7 gives the whole variable domain DVKVTQSSRYLVKRTGEKVFLECVQDMDHENMFWYRQDPGLGLRLIYFSYDVKMKEKGDIPEGYSVSREKKERFSLILESASTNQTSMYLCASSPTGYYEQYFGPGTRLTVT.

This clone was counted between two and nine times. Other DNA sequences from this sample encode an identical CDR3 as well. V and J are TRBV28 and TRBJ2-7; the D is unclear. This CDR3 spans 11 amino acids. V dropped 4 bases and J dropped 3 bases, with 4 bases sitting between them. Germline CDR1 and CDR2: MDHEN and SYDVKM. CDR3 amino acids: CASSWSYEQYF. CDR3 coding DNA: TGTGCCAGCAGTTGGAGCTACGAGCAGTACTTC.

This clone was seen only once. The chain links TRBV7-2 to TRBJ2-4; 8 bases line up with TRBD2. Germline V gene lookup returns CDR1 SGHTA and CDR2 FQGNSA. This CDR3 is 16 amino acids long. V gave up 5 bases and J gave up 6 bases; unmatched junction bases: 12. The chain's CDR3 is CASSDREGGLGNIQYF. CDR3 bases: TGTGCCAGCAGCGATCGGGAGGGCGGTCTGGGAAACATTCAGTACTTC. The complete variable domain, with remaining parts taken from reference TRBV7-2 and TRBJ2-4, reads GAGVSQSPSNKVTEKGKDVELRCDPISGHTALYWYRQSLGQGLEFLIYFQGNSAPDKSGLPSDRFSAERTGGSVSTLTIQRTQQEDSAVYLCASSDREGGLGNIQYFGAGTRLSVL.

The rearrangement joins TRBV4-1 to TRBJ2-3; TRBD1 matches at 11 bases. V lost 5 bases, J lost 4 bases, and 5 bases stayed unmatched. The length of the CDR3 is 15 residues. The germline gives CDR1 MGHRA, CDR2 YSYEKL. CDR3 sequence reads: CASSRTGGVADTQYF. In DNA, the CDR3 is TGCGCCAGCAGCAGGACAGGGGGCGTCGCAGATACGCAGTATTTT.

The rearrangement joins TRBV19 to TRBJ2-6; D might be TRBD2 (5 bases). V was clipped by 3 bases and J by 0 bases, with 12 bases between them. Germline V CDR1 and CDR2: LNHDA, SQIVND (reference sequence). The CDR3 extends over 17 amino acids. Here the CDR3 DNA reads TGTGCCAGTAGTATTCGGGGAGCCACCTCTGGGGCCAACGTCCTGACTTTC. Amino acid sequence: CASSIRGATSGANVLTF.

The rearrangement uses TRBV7-2 and TRBJ2-2; 10 nucleotides align to TRBD1. This CDR3 has 16 residues. Unmatched junction bases numbered 5, after V lost 5 bases and J lost 2 bases. The germline gives CDR1 SGHTA, CDR2 FQGNSA. CDR3 loop: CASSDRDRGNTGELFF. Here the CDR3 DNA reads TGTGCCAGCAGCGATAGGGACAGGGGTAACACCGGGGAGCTGTTTTTT.

This clone was seen once. The rearrangement uses TRBV29-1 and TRBJ1-1; TRBD1 agrees at 10 bases. From germline, CDR1 is SQVTM and CDR2 ANQGSEA. This CDR3 comprises 14 residues. J was trimmed by 1 base and V by 4 bases; bases with no gene match: 3. CDR3 nucleotides: TGCAGCGTTGGACAGGGGGCCCCGAACACTGAAGCTTTCTTT. Translating it yields CSVGQGAPNTEAFF.

The chain is built from TRBV4-1 and TRBJ2-7; D possibly matches TRBD1 or TRBD2 (6 bases each). The CDR3 has 15 residues. CDR1 and CDR2 (germline): MGHRA, YSYEKL. The V and J ends lost 4 bases and 5 bases respectively, with 18 bases between them. The CDR3 nucleotides are TGCGCCAGCAGCCCGACACCGGGGGCTATCAACGAGCAGTACTTC. This translates into CASSPTPGAINEQYF.

The chain has TRBV4-3 and TRBJ2-3; D is uncertain. The CDR3 contains 15 residues. V shed 0 bases and J shed 4 bases, with 11 bases lying between them. CDR1 and CDR2 (germline): LGHNA, YSLEER. The CDR3 loop is CASSQEFSGADTQYF. The CDR3 nucleotides are TGCGCCAGCAGCCAAGAGTTTAGTGGGGCAGATACGCAGTATTTT.

V is TRBV28 and J is TRBJ2-1; 8 bases match TRBD2. The germline V gene has CDR1 MDHEN and CDR2 SYDVKM. V lost 2 bases and J lost 5; bases outside the gene matches: 5. The CDR3 has 15 residues. The CDR3 sequence: CASSLAGGSHNEQFF. As DNA, the CDR3 is TGTGCCAGCAGTTTAGCGGGAGGTTCACACAATGAGCAGTTCTTC. The whole variable domain, filled in from reference TRBV28 and TRBJ2-1, reads DVKVTQSSRYLVKRTGEKVFLECVQDMDHENMFWYRQDPGLGLRLIYFSYDVKMKEKGDIPEGYSVSREKKERFSLILESASTNQTSMYLCASSLAGGSHNEQFFGPGTRLTVL.

This sequence joins TRBV5-1 and TRBJ2-5; 12 nucleotides match TRBD1. Germline values: CDR1 SGHRS, CDR2 YFSETQ. The CDR3 is 16 residues long. V trimming: 4 bases; J trimming: 5 bases; junction bases outside the gene matches: 9. CDR3 residues: CASSRGGTGGKETQYF. The DNA of the CDR3 is TGCGCCAGCAGCCGGGGAGGGACAGGGGGCAAGGAGACCCAGTACTTC.

Note on this clone: The junction differs from germline at one of its ends, possibly a read error. This sequence joins TRBV30 and TRBJ1-2, with 7 bases aligning to TRBD1. Germline CDR1 and CDR2: GTSNPN and SVGIG (reference sequence). The CDR3 spans 11 residues. DNA of the CDR3: TGTGCCTGGAGTGTAGACAGGGAAAACTTCTTC. This translates into CAWSVDRENFF.

The V gene is TRBV5-1, the J gene TRBJ2-7; D is possibly TRBD2 (5 bases). This CDR3 is 13 amino acids long. V shed 2 bases and J shed 5 bases, with 11 bases lying between them. The V gene's germline CDR1 is SGHRS and CDR2 YFSETQ. The CDR3 coding sequence is TGCGCCAGCAGCTTCCAACGGGGTGACGAGCAGTACTTC. It yields the protein CASSFQRGDEQYF. The full variable domain, its missing parts supplied by reference TRBV5-1 and TRBJ2-7, is KAGVTQTPRYLIKTRGQQVTLSCSPISGHRSVSWYQQTPGQGLQFLFEYFSETQRNKGNFPGRFSGRQFSNSRSEMNVSTLELGDSALYLCASSFQRGDEQYFGPGTRLTVT.

V and J are TRBV6-6 and TRBJ2-7; no reliable D call. The V gene's germline CDR1 is MNHNY and CDR2 SVGAGI (reference sequence). V was clipped by 7 bases and J by 3 bases, with 13 bases between them. CDR3 length: 13 amino acids. The CDR3 spells CASTTAPGYEQYF. The CDR3 region has the DNA TGTGCCAGCACCACGGCGCCCGGCTACGAGCAGTACTTC.

The chain joins TRBV5-1 to TRBJ2-3; either TRBD1 or TRBD2 may supply D (5 bases each). The CDR3 length is 15 residues. Trimming pared 5 bases from V and 3 bases from J, leaving 16 bases between. Germline V gives CDR1 SGHRS, CDR2 YFSETQ. CDR3 protein: CASSQRDLRTDTQYF. DNA for the CDR3: TGCGCCAGCAGTCAACGGGACCTCAGGACAGATACGCAGTATTTT.

This clone was seen only once. Other DNA sequences from this sample encode an identical CDR3 as well. The chain employs TRBV5-4 and TRBJ2-3, with 10 bases aligning to TRBD2. CDR1 SGHNT and CDR2 YYREEE come from the germline V gene (reference sequence). The CDR3 length is 15 residues. Losses at the gene ends were 0 bases for V and 4 bases for J; bases not matched to a gene: 2. The CDR3 DNA follows: TGTGCCAGCAGCTTGGGTCTAGCGGGAGCAGATACGCAGTATTTT. This gives the protein CASSLGLAGADTQYF.

The chain joins TRBV30 to TRBJ1-4; D may be TRBD1 (5 bases). V was cut by 1 base and J by 8 bases, with 17 bases left in between. The CDR3 is 15 amino acids. Germline V gene lookup returns CDR1 GTSNPN and CDR2 SVGIG (reference sequence). The CDR3 is CAWSAPGRAEEKLFF. CDR3 nucleotide sequence: TGTGCCTGGAGTGCGCCGGGCAGGGCTGAGGAAAAACTGTTTTTT.

A single count supports this clone. The genes are TRBV19 and TRBJ2-7; a weak D match, TRBD1 (5 bases). Germline CDR1 reads LNHDA; CDR2 reads SQIVND (reference sequence). The CDR3 consists of 16 residues. Trimming took off 8 bases at V and 4 bases at J, with 24 bases between the two ends. The CDR3 DNA sequence: TGTGCCAGTGCCGGCCCCCCAGTGGGGCGGACATACGAGCAGTACTTC. Translation: CASAGPPVGRTYEQYF.

The chain couples TRBV14 to TRBJ2-7; 7 bases map to TRBD1. Germline-derived CDR1 and CDR2 are SGHDN and FVKESK. V lost 4 bases, J lost 9 bases, and 9 bases stayed unmatched. The CDR3 consists of 13 residues. Here the CDR3 reads CASSLNRGPRQYF. CDR3 DNA sequence: TGTGCCAGCAGCCTAAACAGGGGTCCGCGGCAGTACTTC.

On this clone: The junction departs from the called germline gene at one end, perhaps through a read error. The chain is built from TRBV5-1 and TRBJ2-1; TRBD2 matches 13 bases. Germline CDR1 SGHRS, CDR2 YFSETQ. The CDR3 has 17 amino acids. The CDR3 sequence is CASSLGLAGASHNEQFF. The CDR3 bases are TGCGCCAGCAGCTTAGGACTAGCGGGAGCCTCCCACAATGAGCAGTTCTTC.

Of note for this clone: Within the sample, other DNA sequences also encode this same CDR3. The rearrangement uses TRBV9 and TRBJ1-5; D remains unclear. The V gene lost 2 bases and the J gene lost 4 bases, with 13 bases spanning the gap. The CDR3 covers 15 residues. Per germline, CDR1 SGDLS and CDR2 YYNGEE. CDR3 amino acids: CASSVTGNSNQPQHF. In DNA, the CDR3 is TGTGCCAGCAGCGTGACGGGAAACTCGAATCAGCCCCAGCATTTT.